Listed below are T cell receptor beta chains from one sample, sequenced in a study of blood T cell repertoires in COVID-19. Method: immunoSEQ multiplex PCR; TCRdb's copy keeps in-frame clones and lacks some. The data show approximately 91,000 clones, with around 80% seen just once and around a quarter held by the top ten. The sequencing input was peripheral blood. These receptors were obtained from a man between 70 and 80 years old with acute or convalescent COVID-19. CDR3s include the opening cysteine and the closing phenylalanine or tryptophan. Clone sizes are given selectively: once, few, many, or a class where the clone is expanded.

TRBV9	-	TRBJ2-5	CASSRPAGALLETQYF
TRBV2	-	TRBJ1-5	CASSDQGAHQPQHF
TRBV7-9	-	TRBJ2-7	CASSPGLAEVKQYF
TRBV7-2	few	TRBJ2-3	CASSIQPRGSTDTQYF
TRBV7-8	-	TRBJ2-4	CASSLPRDTGRGIQYF
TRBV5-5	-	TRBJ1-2	CASSWTGTGGYGYTF
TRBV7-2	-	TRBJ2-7	CASSLLWRSLEQYF
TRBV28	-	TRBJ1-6	CASSLVGQGDSPLHF
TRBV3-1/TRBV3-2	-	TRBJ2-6	CASSQVSLAGGPYGANVLTF
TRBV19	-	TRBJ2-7	CASSTSSGGSYEQYF
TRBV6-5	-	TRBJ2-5	CASSYSRGRIRETQYF
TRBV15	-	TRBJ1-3	CATSRDPISGNTIYF
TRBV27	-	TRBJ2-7	CASSLSTASYEQYF
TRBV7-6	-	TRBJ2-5	CASSDRTRQETQYF
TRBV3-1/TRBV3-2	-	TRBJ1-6	CASSRTSRGSNSPLHF
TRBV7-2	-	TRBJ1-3	CASRATGTGNTIYF
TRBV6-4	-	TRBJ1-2	CASSADRTNYGYTF
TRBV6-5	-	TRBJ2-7	CASSMGAQQYF
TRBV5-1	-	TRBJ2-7	CASSPGTGLGEQYF
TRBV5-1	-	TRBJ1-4	CASSWRANEKLFF
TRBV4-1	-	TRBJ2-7	CASSRRVSGTSGTYVLGEQYF
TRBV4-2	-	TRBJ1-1	CASSQVMAGVNTEAFF
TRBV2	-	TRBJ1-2	CASSEWEGGLGGYTF
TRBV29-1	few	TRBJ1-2	CSVGTGATSNYGYTF
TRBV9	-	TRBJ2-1	CASSVSATSSYNEQFF
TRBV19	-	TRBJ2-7	CASSIARSYEQYF
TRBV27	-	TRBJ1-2	CASSPSRGLNYGYTF
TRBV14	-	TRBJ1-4	CASSHFTSATNEKLFF
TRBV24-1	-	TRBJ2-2	CATSELPGTSTNTGELFF
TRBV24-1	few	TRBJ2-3	CATSEPGQGHTDTQYF
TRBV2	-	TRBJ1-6	CASSEGGTGAYSPLHF
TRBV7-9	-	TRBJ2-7	CASSKTGGGYEQYF
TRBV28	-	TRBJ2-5	CASSLAGGPQETQYF
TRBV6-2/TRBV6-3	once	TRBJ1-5	CASSLRQGSNQPQHF
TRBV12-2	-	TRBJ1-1	CASRLGSRGWNTEAFF
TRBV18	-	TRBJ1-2	CASSPPVTGARNYGYTF
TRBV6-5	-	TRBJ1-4	CASKSGGFNEKLFF
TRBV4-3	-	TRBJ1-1	CASSHQTGIEERTEAFF
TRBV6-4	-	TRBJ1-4	CAPKDGVGEKLFF
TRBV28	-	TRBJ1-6	CASSFLRGYNSPLHF
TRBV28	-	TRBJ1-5	CASSIPGQPQHF
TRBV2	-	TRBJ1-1	CASRLTGATEAFF
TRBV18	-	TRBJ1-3	CASSLTGEGNTIYF
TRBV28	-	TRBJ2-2	CASSPGTGDTGELFF
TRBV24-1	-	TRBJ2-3	CATSDLSLAGVFGTQYF
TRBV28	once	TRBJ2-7	CASVRAGGPYEQYF
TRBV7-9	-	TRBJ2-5	CASSPTGQETQYF
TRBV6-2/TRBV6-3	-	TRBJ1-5	CASSYKATGRQPQHF
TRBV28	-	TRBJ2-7	CASSSSYEQYF
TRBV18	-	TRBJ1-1	CASSLGGGGTEAFF
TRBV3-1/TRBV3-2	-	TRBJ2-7	CASSQGVAGYEQYF
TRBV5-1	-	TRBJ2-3	CASSFPGGRGLNTQYF
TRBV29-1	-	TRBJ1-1	CSGAEANTEAFF
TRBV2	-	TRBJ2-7	CASSPGQGVGEQYF
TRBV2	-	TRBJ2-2	CASSVAGMGTGELFF
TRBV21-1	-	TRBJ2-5	CASSNLRGLGRETQYF
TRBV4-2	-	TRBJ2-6	CASSQVRQGSYGANVLTF
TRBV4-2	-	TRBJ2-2	CASSQGRPGTGELFF
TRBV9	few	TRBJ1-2	CASSVSRTGGAGYTF
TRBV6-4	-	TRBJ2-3	CASSDSAGSTDTQYF